Listed here are 10 T cell receptor beta chains from one sample, sequenced in a study of shared clonotypes between healthy human individuals. The protocol was immunoSEQ multiplex PCR, while the TCRdb copy is restricted to in-frame clones and leaves out a portion. Of approximately 1,500,000 clones listed, 96% are singletons. Material for sequencing was naive CD4+ T cells sorted from blood. Subset described: CD45RA+ positively selected. The receptors shown here come from a man aged 25-45 years in good health.

The chain employs TRBV10-2 and TRBJ2-3; D is uncertain. Germline lookup yields CDR1 WSHSY and CDR2 SAAADI. CDR3 length: 13 amino acids. V shed 4 bases and J shed 3 bases, with 8 bases lying between them. The CDR3 is CASSGRETDTQYF. CDR3 bases: TGCGCCAGCAGTGGAAGAGAGACAGATACGCAGTATTTT.

The genes are TRBV6-4 and TRBJ2-2, with 8 bases identical to TRBD1. CDR3 length: 16 amino acids. The germline CDR1 and CDR2 sequences are MRHNA and SNTAGT. V shed 4 bases, J shed 2 bases, and the junction held 6 bases outside the gene matches. The CDR3 DNA reads TGTGCCAGCAGTGCGACGGCAGGGGGCAACACCGGGGAGCTGTTTTTT. It translates to CASSATAGGNTGELFF.

The J gene is TRBJ2-7, the V gene TRBV9, with D perhaps TRBD1 (6 bases). V lost 4 bases and J 1 base, leaving 18 bases between the germline ends. This CDR3 is built from 16 residues. Germline CDR1 SGDLS, CDR2 YYNGEE. This CDR3 is CASSPRRGTVSYEQYF. For the CDR3, the DNA is TGTGCCAGCAGCCCTCGAAGGGGGACGGTATCCTACGAGCAGTACTTC.

This clone occurred once. One junction end disagrees with the germline gene, perhaps due to a read error. This chain uses TRBV5-1 with TRBJ2-7, with D possibly TRBD2 on 6 matching bases. From germline, CDR1 is SGHRS and CDR2 YFSETQ. The CDR3 runs 13 residues. CDR3 sequence: CASTLEGTYEQYF. The CDR3 DNA reads TGCGCCAGCACCTTGGAGGGTACCTACGAGCAGTACTTC.

In regard to this clone: The same CDR3 can be traced to other DNA sequences in this sample. The CDR3 DNA reads TGTGCCAGCAGCTTACTAGCGGCTAGCACAGATACGCAGTATTTT. Its translation: CASSLLAASTDTQYF. The V gene is TRBV7-3, the J gene TRBJ2-3; the match to TRBD2 covers 7 bases. The length of the CDR3 is 15 residues. The V and J ends lost 2 bases and 0 bases, in that order; junction bases with no gene match: 2. In germline, CDR1 is SGHTA, CDR2 FQGTGA.

The V gene is TRBV28, the J gene TRBJ2-3; 11 positions match TRBD2. The CDR3 loop spans 16 amino acids. CDR1 and CDR2 from the germline V gene are MDHEN and SYDVKM. V gave up 5 bases and J gave up 2 bases; unmatched junction bases: 6. Here the CDR3 reads CASSPSGLAVTDTQYF. In DNA, the CDR3 is TGTGCCAGCAGTCCCTCGGGACTAGCGGTCACAGATACGCAGTATTTT.

On this clone itself: This sample also contains other DNA sequences that code for the same CDR3. The CDR3 DNA reads TGTGCCAGCTCACCACCTAGCGGGGGAAGCTCCTACGAGCAGTACTTC. Amino acids: CASSPPSGGSSYEQYF. The J gene is TRBJ2-7, the V gene TRBV18; 9 bases map to TRBD2. Germline lookup yields CDR1 KGHSH and CDR2 LQKENI. The CDR3 is made up of 16 amino acids. The ends lost 0 bases at V and 0 bases at J; junction bases unmatched: 3.

The genes are TRBV7-9 and TRBJ2-5, with 7 nucleotides matching TRBD1. Trimming removed 2 bases from V and 3 bases from J; junction bases left unmatched: 15. The V gene's germline CDR1 is SEHNR and CDR2 FQNEAQ (reference sequence). This CDR3 contains 18 residues. The CDR3 is CASSLRGLVQVGKETQYF. Here the CDR3 DNA reads TGTGCCAGCAGCTTAAGGGGGCTAGTCCAGGTGGGGAAAGAGACCCAGTACTTC.

This clone was seen just once. The chain combines TRBV4-1 with TRBJ2-5; TRBD1 matches at 8 bases. This CDR3 comprises 18 residues. Trimming took 0 bases from V and 2 from J; bases not matched to a gene: 11. Germline values: CDR1 MGHRA, CDR2 YSYEKL. The DNA for the CDR3 is TGCGCCAGCAGCCAAGATGTTTCCGGGACAGGAAAACAAGAGACCCAGTACTTC. It is translated as CASSQDVSGTGKQETQYF.

Note on this clone: The same CDR3 is also encoded by other DNA sequences in this sample. The chain uses TRBV28 and TRBJ2-7; D remains unclear. Per the germline V gene, CDR1 is MDHEN and CDR2 is SYDVKM. Trimming removed 3 bases at V and 3 bases at J, with 6 bases between. The CDR3 covers 12 residues. CDR3 in DNA: TGTGCCAGCAGTTTGACGCTCTACGAGCAGTACTTC. Translation: CASSLTLYEQYF.